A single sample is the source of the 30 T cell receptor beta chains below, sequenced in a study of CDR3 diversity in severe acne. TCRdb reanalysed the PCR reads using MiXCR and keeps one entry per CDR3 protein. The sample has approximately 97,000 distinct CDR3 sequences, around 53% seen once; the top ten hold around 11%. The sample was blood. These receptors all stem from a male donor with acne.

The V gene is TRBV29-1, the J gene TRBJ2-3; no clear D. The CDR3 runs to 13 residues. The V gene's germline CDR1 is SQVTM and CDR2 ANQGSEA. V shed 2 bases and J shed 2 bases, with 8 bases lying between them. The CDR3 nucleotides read TGCAGCGTTGAACAGGACGCCACAGATACGCAGTATTTT. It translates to CSVEQDATDTQYF.

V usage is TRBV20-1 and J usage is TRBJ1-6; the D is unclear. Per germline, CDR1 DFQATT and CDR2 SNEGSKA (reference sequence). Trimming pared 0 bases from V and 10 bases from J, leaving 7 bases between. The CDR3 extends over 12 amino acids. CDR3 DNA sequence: TGCAGTGCTAGAGACAGTAGCTCACCCCTCCACTTT. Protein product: CSARDSSSPLHF.

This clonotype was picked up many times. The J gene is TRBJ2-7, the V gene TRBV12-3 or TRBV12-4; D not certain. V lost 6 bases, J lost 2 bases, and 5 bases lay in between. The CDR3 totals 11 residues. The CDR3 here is CASSSTYEQYF. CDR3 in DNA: TGTGCCAGCAGCTCGACCTACGAGCAGTACTTC.

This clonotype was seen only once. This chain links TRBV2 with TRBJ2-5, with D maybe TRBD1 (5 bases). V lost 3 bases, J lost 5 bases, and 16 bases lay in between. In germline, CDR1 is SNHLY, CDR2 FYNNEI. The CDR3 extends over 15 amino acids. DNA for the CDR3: TGTGCCAGCAGTGAGCGTTTAGGACACCTCGAGACCCAGTACTTC. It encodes CASSERLGHLETQYF.

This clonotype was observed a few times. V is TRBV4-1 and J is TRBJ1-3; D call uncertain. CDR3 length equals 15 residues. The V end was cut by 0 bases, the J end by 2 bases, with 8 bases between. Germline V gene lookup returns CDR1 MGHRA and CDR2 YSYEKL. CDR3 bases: TGCGCCAGCAGCCAAGATCACGGCCCTGGAAACACCATATATTTT. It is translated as CASSQDHGPGNTIYF.

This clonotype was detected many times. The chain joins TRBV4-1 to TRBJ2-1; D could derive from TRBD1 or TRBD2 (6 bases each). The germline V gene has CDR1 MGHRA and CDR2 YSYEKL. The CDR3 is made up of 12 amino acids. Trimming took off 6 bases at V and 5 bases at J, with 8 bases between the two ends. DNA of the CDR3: TGCGCCAGCAGGAGGGGGGACAATGAGCAGTTCTTC. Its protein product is CASRRGDNEQFF.

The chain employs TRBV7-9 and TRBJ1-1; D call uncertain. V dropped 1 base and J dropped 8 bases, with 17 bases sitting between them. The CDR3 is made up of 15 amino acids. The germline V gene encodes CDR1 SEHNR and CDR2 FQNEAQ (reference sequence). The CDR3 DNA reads TGTGCCAGCAGCTTAGTGGAGGATCCAAAAGCCGAAGCTTTCTTT. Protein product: CASSLVEDPKAEAFF.

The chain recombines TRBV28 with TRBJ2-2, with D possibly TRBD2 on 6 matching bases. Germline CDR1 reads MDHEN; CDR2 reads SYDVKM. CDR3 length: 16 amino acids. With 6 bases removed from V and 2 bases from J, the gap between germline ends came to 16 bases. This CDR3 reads CASSPRREFNTGELFF. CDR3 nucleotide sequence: TGTGCCAGCAGCCCTAGGAGGGAGTTTAACACCGGGGAGCTGTTTTTT. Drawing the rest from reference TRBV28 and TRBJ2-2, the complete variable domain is DVKVTQSSRYLVKRTGEKVFLECVQDMDHENMFWYRQDPGLGLRLIYFSYDVKMKEKGDIPEGYSVSREKKERFSLILESASTNQTSMYLCASSPRREFNTGELFFGEGSRLTVL.

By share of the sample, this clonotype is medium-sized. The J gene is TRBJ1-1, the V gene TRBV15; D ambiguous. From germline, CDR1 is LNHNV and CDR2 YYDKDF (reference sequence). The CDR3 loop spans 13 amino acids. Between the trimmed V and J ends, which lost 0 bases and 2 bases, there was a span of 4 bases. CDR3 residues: CATSREVNTEAFF. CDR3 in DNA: TGTGCCACCAGCAGAGAGGTAAACACTGAAGCTTTCTTT.

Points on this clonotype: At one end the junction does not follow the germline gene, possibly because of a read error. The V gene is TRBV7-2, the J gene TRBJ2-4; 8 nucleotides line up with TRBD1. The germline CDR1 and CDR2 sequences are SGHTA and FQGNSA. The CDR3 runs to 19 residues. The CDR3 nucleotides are TGTGGCAGCAGCTTAGGTTCAGTTGGCAGGGGGCGCATCCGAACCATTCAGTACTTC. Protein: CGSSLGSVGRGRIRTIQYF.

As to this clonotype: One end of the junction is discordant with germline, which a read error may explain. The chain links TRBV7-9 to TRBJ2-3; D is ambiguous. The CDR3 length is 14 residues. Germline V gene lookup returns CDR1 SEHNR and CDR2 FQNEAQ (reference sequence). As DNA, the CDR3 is TGTGCCAGCACACCGGTGGCGAACACAGATACGCCGTATTTT. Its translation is CASTPVANTDTPYF.

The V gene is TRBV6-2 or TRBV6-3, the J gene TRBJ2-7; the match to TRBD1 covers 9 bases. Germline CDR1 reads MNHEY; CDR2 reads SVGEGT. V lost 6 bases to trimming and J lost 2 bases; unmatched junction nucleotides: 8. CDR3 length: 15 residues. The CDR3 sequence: CASRSSGTGTYEQYF. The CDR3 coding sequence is TGTGCCAGCAGATCGTCCGGGACAGGGACCTACGAGCAGTACTTC.

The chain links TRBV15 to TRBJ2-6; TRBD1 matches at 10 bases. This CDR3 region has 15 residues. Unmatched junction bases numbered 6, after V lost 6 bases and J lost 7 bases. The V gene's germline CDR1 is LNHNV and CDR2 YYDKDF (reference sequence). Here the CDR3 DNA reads TGTGCCACCAGGACTCGACAGGGGGCTGCCAACGTCCTGACTTTC. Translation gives CATRTRQGAANVLTF.

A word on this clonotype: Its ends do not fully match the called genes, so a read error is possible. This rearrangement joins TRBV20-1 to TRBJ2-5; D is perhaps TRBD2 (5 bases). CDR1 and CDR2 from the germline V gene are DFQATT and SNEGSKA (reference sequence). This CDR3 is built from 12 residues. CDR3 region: CSPSLDQETQYF. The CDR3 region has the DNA TGCAGTCCTAGCCTGGACCAAGAGACCCAGTACTTC.

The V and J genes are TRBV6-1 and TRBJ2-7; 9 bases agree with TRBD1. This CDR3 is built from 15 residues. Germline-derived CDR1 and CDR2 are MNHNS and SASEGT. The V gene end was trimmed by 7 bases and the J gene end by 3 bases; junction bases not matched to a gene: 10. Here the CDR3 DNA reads TGTGCCAGCAAAACGCCGGGACAGGGATTCTACGAGCAGTACTTC. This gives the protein CASKTPGQGFYEQYF.

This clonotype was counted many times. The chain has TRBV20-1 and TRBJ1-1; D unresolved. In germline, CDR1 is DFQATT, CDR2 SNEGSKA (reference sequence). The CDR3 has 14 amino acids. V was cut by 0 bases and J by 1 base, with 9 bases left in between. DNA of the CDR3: TGCAGTGCTAGAGATCCCGTTAGGAACACTGAAGCTTTCTTT. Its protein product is CSARDPVRNTEAFF.

DNA of the CDR3: TGCAGTGCTAGGGGACAGGATGCAACTAATGAAAAACTGTTTTTT. It translates to CSARGQDATNEKLFF. This sequence joins TRBV20-1 and TRBJ1-4, with 8 bases matching TRBD1. The CDR3 runs 15 residues. The J segment lost 0 bases and the V segment lost 3 bases, leaving 3 bases of the junction unmatched. Germline V gives CDR1 DFQATT, CDR2 SNEGSKA (reference sequence).

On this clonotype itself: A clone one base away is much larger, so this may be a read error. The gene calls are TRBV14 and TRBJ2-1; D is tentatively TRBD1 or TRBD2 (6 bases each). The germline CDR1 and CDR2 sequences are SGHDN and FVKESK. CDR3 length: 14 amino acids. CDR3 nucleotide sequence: TGTGCCAGCAGCCAACGGAGGGGGAGCAATGAGCAGTCCTTC. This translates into CASSQRRGSNEQSF.

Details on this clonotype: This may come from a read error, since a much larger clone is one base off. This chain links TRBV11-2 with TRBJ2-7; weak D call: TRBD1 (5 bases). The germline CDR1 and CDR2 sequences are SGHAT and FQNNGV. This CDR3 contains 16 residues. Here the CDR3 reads CASSLAPRGKSYEQCF. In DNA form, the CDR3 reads TGTGCCAGCAGCTTAGCCCCAAGGGGTAAATCCTACGAGCAGTGCTTC.

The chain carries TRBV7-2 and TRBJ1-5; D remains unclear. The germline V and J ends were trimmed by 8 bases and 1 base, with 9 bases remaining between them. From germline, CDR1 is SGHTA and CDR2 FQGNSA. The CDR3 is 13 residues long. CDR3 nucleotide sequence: TGTGCCAGCGCGTTGGACAGCAATCAGCCCCAGCATTTT. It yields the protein CASALDSNQPQHF.

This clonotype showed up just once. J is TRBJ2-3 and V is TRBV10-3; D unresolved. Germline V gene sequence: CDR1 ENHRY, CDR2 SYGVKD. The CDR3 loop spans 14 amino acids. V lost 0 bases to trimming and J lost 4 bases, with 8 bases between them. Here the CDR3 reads CAISESRAPDTQYF. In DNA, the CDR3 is TGTGCCATCAGTGAGTCAAGGGCGCCAGATACGCAGTATTTT.

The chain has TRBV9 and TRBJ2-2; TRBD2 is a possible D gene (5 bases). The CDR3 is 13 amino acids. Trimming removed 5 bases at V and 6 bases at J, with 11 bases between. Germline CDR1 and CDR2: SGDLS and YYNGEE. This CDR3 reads CASSLSRAGELFF. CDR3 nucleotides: TGTGCCAGCAGTTTATCGCGGGCCGGGGAGCTGTTTTTT.

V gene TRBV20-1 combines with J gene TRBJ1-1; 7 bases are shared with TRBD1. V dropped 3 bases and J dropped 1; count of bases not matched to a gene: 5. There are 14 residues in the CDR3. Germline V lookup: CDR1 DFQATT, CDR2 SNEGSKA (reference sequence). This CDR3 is CSASRGTANTEAFF. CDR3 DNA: TGCAGTGCTAGTCGCGGGACAGCGAACACTGAAGCTTTCTTT.

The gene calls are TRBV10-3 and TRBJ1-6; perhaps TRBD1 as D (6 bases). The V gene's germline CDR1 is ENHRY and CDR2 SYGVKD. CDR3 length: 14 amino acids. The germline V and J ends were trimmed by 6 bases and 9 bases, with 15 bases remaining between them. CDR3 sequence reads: CAIRRTEAGSPLHF. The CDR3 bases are TGTGCCATCAGGAGGACAGAAGCGGGTTCACCCCTCCACTTT.

DNA of the CDR3: TGTGCCAGCAGTGAAGGGGGGTCCTACGAGCAGTACTTC. Translating it yields CASSEGGSYEQYF. This chain uses TRBV6-1 with TRBJ2-7; D may correspond to TRBD1 or TRBD2 (5 bases each). Germline CDR1 MNHNS, CDR2 SASEGT. V lost 1 base and J 1 base, leaving 5 bases between the germline ends. The CDR3 length is 13 residues.

The CDR3 loop reads CASSASTASGNTIYF. DNA for the CDR3: TGTGCCAGCAGCGCGTCGACAGCATCTGGAAACACCATATATTTT. The chain has TRBV9 and TRBJ1-3; tentatively, D is TRBD1 (5 bases). Germline lookup yields CDR1 SGDLS and CDR2 YYNGEE. With 3 bases removed from V and 1 base from J, the gap between germline ends came to 11 bases. CDR3 size: 15 residues.

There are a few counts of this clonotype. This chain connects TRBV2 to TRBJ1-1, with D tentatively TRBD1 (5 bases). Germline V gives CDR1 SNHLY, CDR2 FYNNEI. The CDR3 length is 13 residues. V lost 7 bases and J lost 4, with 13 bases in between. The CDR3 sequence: CASKSGLGTEAFF. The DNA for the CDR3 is TGTGCCAGCAAGTCAGGGTTAGGCACTGAAGCTTTCTTT.

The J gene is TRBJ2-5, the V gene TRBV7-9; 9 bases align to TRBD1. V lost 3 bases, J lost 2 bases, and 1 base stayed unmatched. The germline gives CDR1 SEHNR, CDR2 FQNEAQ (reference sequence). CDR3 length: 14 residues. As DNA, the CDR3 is TGTGCCAGCAGCTTTGGACAGGGGCAAGAGACCCAGTACTTC. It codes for CASSFGQGQETQYF.

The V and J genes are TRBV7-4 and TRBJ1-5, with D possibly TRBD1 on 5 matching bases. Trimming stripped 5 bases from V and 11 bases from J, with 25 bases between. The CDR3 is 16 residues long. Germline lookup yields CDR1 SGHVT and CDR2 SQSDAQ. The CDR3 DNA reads TGTGCCAGCAGCCCTGTGAGGGGCGCGGAGCAATCAGCCCAGCATTTT. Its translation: CASSPVRGAEQSAQHF.

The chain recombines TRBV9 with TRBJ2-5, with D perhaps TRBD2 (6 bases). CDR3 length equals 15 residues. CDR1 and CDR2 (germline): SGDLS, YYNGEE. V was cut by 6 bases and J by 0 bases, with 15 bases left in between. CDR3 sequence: CASTVGGWDQETQYF. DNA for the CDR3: TGTGCCAGCACTGTCGGGGGATGGGACCAAGAGACCCAGTACTTC. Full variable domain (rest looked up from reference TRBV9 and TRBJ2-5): DSGVTQTPKHLITATGQRVTLRCSPRSGDLSVYWYQQSLDQGLQFLIQYYNGEERAKGNILERFSAQQFPDLHSELNLSSLELGDSALYFCASTVGGWDQETQYFGPGTRLLVL.